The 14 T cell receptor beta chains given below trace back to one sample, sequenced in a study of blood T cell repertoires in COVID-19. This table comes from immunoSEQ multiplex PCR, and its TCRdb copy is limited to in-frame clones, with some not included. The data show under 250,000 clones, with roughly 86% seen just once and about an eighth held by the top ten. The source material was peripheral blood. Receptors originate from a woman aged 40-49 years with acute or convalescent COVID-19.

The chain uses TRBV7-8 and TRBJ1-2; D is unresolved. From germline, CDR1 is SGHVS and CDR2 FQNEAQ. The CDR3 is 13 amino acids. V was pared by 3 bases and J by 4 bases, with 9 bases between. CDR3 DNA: TGTGCCAGCAGCTTGAGTTTCTTCTATGGCTACACCTTC. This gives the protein CASSLSFFYGYTF.

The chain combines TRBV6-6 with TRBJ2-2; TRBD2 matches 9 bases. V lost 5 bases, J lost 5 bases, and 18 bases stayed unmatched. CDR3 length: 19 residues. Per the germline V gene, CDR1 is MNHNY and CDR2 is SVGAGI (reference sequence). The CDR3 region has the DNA TGTGCCAGCAGTCCTGATGCGGGAGGGCCGGATTGGAAGACCGGGGAGCTGTTTTTT. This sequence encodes CASSPDAGGPDWKTGELFF.

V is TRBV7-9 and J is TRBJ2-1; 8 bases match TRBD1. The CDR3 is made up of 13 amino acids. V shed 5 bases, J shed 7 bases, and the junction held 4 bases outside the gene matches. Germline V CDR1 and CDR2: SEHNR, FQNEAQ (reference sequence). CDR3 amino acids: CASSPQGANEQFF. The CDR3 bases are TGTGCCAGCAGCCCGCAGGGGGCGAATGAGCAGTTCTTC.

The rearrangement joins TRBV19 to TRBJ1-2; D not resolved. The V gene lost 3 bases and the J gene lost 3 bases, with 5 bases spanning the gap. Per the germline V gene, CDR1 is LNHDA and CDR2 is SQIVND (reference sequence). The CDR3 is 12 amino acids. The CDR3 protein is CASSIRDYGYTF. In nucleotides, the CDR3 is TGTGCCAGTAGTATCCGAGACTATGGCTACACCTTC. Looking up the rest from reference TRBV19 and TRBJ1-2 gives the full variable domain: DGGITQSPKYLFRKEGQNVTLSCEQNLNHDAMYWYRQDPGQGLRLIYYSQIVNDFQKGDIAEGYSVSREKKESFPLTVTSAQKNPTAFYLCASSIRDYGYTFGSGTRLTVV.

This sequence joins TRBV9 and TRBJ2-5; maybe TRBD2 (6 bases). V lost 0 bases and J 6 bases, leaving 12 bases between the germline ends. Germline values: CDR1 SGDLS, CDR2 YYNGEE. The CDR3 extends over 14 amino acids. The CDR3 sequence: CASSVAPGEKTQYF. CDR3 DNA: TGTGCCAGCAGCGTAGCTCCGGGGGAGAAGACCCAGTACTTC.

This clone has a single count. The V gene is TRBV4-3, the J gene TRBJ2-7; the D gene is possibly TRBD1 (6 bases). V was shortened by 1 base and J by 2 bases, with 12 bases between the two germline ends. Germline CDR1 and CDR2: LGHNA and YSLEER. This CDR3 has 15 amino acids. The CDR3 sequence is CASSQAVAGAYEQYF. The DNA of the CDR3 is TGCGCCAGCAGCCAAGCTGTCGCAGGGGCCTACGAGCAGTACTTC.

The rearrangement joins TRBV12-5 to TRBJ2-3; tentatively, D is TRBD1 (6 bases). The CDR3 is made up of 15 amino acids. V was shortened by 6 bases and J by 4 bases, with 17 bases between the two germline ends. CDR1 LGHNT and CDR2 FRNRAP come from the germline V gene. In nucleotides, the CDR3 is TGTGCTAGTGGCTTCGAGGGGGTGCCCCCAGATACGCAGTATTTT. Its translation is CASGFEGVPPDTQYF.

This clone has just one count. In DNA, the CDR3 is TGTGCCAGCTCCTCCTGGTCCGGGACTGATTCGGTGCAGTACTTC. Residues: CASSSWSGTDSVQYF. The gene calls are TRBV18 and TRBJ2-7; maybe TRBD2 (6 bases). This CDR3 spans 15 amino acids. Germline CDR1 is KGHSH and CDR2 is LQKENI. Trimming shortened V by 6 bases and J by 9 bases, and 24 bases separated the two germline ends.

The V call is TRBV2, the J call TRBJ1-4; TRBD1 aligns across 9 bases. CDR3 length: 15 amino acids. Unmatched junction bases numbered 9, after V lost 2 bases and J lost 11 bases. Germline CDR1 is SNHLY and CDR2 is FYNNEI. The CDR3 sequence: CASSESGTGFGKLFF. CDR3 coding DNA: TGTGCCAGCAGTGAATCCGGGACAGGGTTTGGGAAACTGTTTTTT.

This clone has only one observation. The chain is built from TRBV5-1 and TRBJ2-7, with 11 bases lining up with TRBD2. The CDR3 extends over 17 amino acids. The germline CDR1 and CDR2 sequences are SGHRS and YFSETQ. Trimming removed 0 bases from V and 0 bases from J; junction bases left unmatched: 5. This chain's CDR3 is CASSLDSLAGGSYEQYF. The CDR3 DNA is TGCGCCAGCAGCTTGGACTCCCTAGCGGGAGGCTCCTACGAGCAGTACTTC.

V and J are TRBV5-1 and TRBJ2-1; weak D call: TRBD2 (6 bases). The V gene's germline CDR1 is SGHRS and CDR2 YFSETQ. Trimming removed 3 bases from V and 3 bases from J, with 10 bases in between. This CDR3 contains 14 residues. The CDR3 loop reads CASSSTGGYNEQFF. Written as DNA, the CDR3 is TGCGCCAGCAGCTCTACCGGGGGCTACAATGAGCAGTTCTTC.

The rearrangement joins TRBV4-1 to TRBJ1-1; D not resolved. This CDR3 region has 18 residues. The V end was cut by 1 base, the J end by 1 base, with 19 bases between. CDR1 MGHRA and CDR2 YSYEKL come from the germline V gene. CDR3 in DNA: TGCGCCAGCAGCCAAGCGACCTCCGATAGTAGCCGGAACACTGAAGCTTTCTTT. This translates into CASSQATSDSSRNTEAFF.

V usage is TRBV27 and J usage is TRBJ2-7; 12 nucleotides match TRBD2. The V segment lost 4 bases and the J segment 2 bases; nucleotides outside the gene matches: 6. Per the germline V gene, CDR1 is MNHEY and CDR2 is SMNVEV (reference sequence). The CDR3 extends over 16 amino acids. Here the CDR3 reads CASSSRTSGITYEQYF. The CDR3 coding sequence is TGTGCCAGCAGTTCCCGGACTAGCGGGATCACCTACGAGCAGTACTTC.

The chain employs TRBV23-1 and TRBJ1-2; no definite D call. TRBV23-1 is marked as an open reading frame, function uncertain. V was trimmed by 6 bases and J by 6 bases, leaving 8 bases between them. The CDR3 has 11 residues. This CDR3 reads CASRGVDGYTF. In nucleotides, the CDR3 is TGCGCCAGCAGAGGAGTTGATGGCTACACCTTC.